Listed here are 17 T cell receptor beta chains from one sample, sequenced in a study of identical twins. TCRdb ran MiXCR on the 5' RACE reads and lists one entry per CDR3 protein. This sample carries approximately 220,000 distinct CDR3 sequences, around 9.6% of them seen once, and the ten largest clones take just over 5%. The source material was memory (CD45RO+) T cells sorted from blood. The receptors were gathered from a woman under 30 in good health.

The rearrangement uses TRBV6-1 and TRBJ1-1; TRBD1 matches 10 bases. CDR1 and CDR2 from the germline V gene are MNHNS and SASEGT. V lost 6 bases to trimming and J lost 4 bases; unmatched junction nucleotides: 17. This CDR3 comprises 18 residues. CDR3 DNA sequence: TGTGCCAGCAGCCCCCAGTGGGGGACAGGGGATGGGCGCACTGAAGCTTTCTTT. Protein sequence: CASSPQWGTGDGRTEAFF.

V is TRBV27 and J is TRBJ2-7; D is unresolved. Germline CDR1 and CDR2: MNHEY and SMNVEV (reference sequence). The CDR3 has 16 amino acids. With 5 bases removed from V and 1 base from J, the gap between germline ends came to 18 bases. CDR3 loop: CASSKDKSGRSYEQYF. Here the CDR3 DNA reads TGTGCCAGCAGTAAGGATAAGTCAGGCCGATCCTACGAGCAGTACTTC.

The J gene is TRBJ2-5, the V gene TRBV30; perhaps TRBD2 as D (7 bases). CDR3 size: 13 residues. The V gene lost 8 bases and the J gene lost 1 base, with 14 bases spanning the gap. The germline V gene has CDR1 GTSNPN and CDR2 SVGIG (reference sequence). The CDR3 is CAIGGGSQETQYF. CDR3 in DNA: TGTGCCATAGGGGGGGGGAGCCAAGAGACCCAGTACTTC.

The rearrangement links TRBV9 to TRBJ1-3; D is unresolved. This CDR3 is built from 16 residues. The V end lost 0 bases, the J end lost 0 bases, and 10 bases lay between the germline ends. The germline CDR1 and CDR2 sequences are SGDLS and YYNGEE. The CDR3 spells CASSVGLGNSGNTIYF. DNA of the CDR3: TGTGCCAGCAGCGTAGGTCTGGGTAACTCTGGAAACACCATATATTTT. Complete variable domain (other parts from reference TRBV9 and TRBJ1-3): DSGVTQTPKHLITATGQRVTLRCSPRSGDLSVYWYQQSLDQGLQFLIQYYNGEERAKGNILERFSAQQFPDLHSELNLSSLELGDSALYFCASSVGLGNSGNTIYFGEGSWLTVV.

This clonotype has at least ten counts. This chain joins TRBV5-1 and TRBJ1-3; TRBD1 might be the D (5 bases). The V gene's germline CDR1 is SGHRS and CDR2 YFSETQ. The CDR3 is made up of 14 amino acids. V gave up 4 bases and J gave up 4 bases, with 12 bases separating them. CDR3 region: CASSLGDGGNTIYF. The CDR3 nucleotides read TGCGCCAGCAGCCTAGGGGACGGAGGAAACACCATATATTTT.

A few counts support this clonotype. The chain uses TRBV6-1 and TRBJ2-5, with TRBD2 identical over 13 bases. This CDR3 has 15 amino acids. Germline V gene sequence: CDR1 MNHNS, CDR2 SASEGT. V trimming: 6 bases; J trimming: 5 bases; junction bases outside the gene matches: 6. In DNA, the CDR3 is TGTGCCAGCAGCCCACTAGCGGGGGGGCGGGAGACCCAGTACTTC. Translation: CASSPLAGGRETQYF.

The chain is built from TRBV7-9 and TRBJ1-2, with a tentative D call TRBD1 (5 bases). This CDR3 comprises 15 residues. The germline V gene has CDR1 SEHNR and CDR2 FQNEAQ (reference sequence). The ends were cut back, 1 base at V and 1 base at J, with 10 bases in the middle. CDR3 bases: TGTGCCAGCAGCTTAGAAAGGGGTCTTAACTATGGCTACACCTTC. Translating it yields CASSLERGLNYGYTF.

This clonotype appeared many times. The chain is built from TRBV6-1 and TRBJ2-7; D possibly corresponds to TRBD1 (6 bases). The CDR3 covers 14 residues. The germline gives CDR1 MNHNS, CDR2 SASEGT. V shed 7 bases and J shed 5 bases, with 18 bases lying between them. The DNA of the CDR3 is TGTGCCAGCAAAACTAAGACAGGACGTAACGAGCAGTACTTC. The encoded protein is CASKTKTGRNEQYF.

The V call is TRBV19, the J call TRBJ2-7, with 10 bases matching TRBD2. V was clipped by 2 bases and J by 6 bases; unmatched bases: 10. The length of the CDR3 is 16 residues. The germline V gene encodes CDR1 LNHDA and CDR2 SQIVND (reference sequence). The CDR3 bases are TGTGCCAGTAGTATACTAGCGGGAGTCTCTTTACCCGAGCAGTACTTC. Translation gives CASSILAGVSLPEQYF.

The chain employs TRBV20-1 and TRBJ1-1, with D perhaps matching TRBD1 (5 bases). The CDR3 has 14 amino acids. The V end lost 3 bases, the J end lost 6 bases, and 17 bases lay between the germline ends. The V gene's germline CDR1 is DFQATT and CDR2 SNEGSKA (reference sequence). The DNA for the CDR3 is TGCAGTGCTAGTCAATACCAGGGAGCCCCTGAAGCTTTCTTT. Translating it yields CSASQYQGAPEAFF.

This clonotype was seen more than once but under ten times. The rearrangement links TRBV20-1 to TRBJ2-1; D is possibly TRBD2 (6 bases). The CDR3 is 17 residues long. Per germline, CDR1 DFQATT and CDR2 SNEGSKA (reference sequence). Trimming stripped 0 bases from V and 5 bases from J, with 20 bases between. DNA for the CDR3: TGCAGTGCTAGAGATGAGGCCAAGCGGGCTCTTGACAATGAGCAGTTCTTC. It is translated as CSARDEAKRALDNEQFF.

Many counts were recorded for this clonotype. The genes are TRBV7-2 and TRBJ1-1; no definite D call. V lost 4 bases to trimming and J lost 0 bases, with 12 bases between them. CDR3 length equals 15 residues. Germline-derived CDR1 and CDR2 are SGHTA and FQGNSA. The chain's CDR3 is CASSSGWGMNTEAFF. The CDR3 DNA reads as TGTGCCAGCAGCTCTGGGTGGGGTATGAACACTGAAGCTTTCTTT.

This clonotype was observed a few times. The gene calls are TRBV5-1 and TRBJ1-1; D gene unclear. This CDR3 is 13 amino acids long. The V end was cut by 0 bases, the J end by 5 bases, with 8 bases between. Germline V gives CDR1 SGHRS, CDR2 YFSETQ. CDR3 amino acids: CASSLVQKTEAFF. As DNA, the CDR3 is TGCGCCAGCAGCTTGGTACAGAAAACTGAAGCTTTCTTT.

Ten or more counts support this clonotype. This chain uses TRBV5-1 with TRBJ2-7, with D tentatively TRBD2 (6 bases). The germline V and J ends were trimmed by 2 bases and 0 bases, with 9 bases remaining between them. This CDR3 has 14 amino acids. Germline V gene lookup returns CDR1 SGHRS and CDR2 YFSETQ. The CDR3 region is CASSFLSGSYEQYF. In DNA form, the CDR3 reads TGCGCCAGCAGCTTCCTTAGCGGCTCCTACGAGCAGTACTTC.

This clonotype was recorded a few times. This chain connects TRBV7-6 to TRBJ2-5; 9 bases fit TRBD1. This CDR3 spans 14 amino acids. CDR1 is SGHVS and CDR2 is FNYEAQ in the germline V gene. J lost 5 bases, V lost 5 bases, and 6 bases had no gene match. The CDR3: CASSVQGARETQYF. The CDR3 nucleotides read TGTGCCAGCAGCGTACAGGGGGCGCGGGAGACCCAGTACTTC.

The rearrangement links TRBV7-9 to TRBJ2-1; D is unclear. V was clipped by 5 bases and J by 4 bases, with 21 bases between them. The CDR3 totals 17 residues. Per the germline V gene, CDR1 is SEHNR and CDR2 is FQNEAQ (reference sequence). CDR3 bases: TGTGCCAGCAGCCCACAGCAGCGAGCGAGAGGTTACAATGAGCAGTTCTTC. This translates into CASSPQQRARGYNEQFF.

This clonotype appeared many times. This sequence joins TRBV15 and TRBJ2-7; D tentatively reads TRBD1 or TRBD2 (5 bases each). The CDR3 runs 15 residues. The V end lost 6 bases, the J end lost 3 bases, and 18 bases lay between the germline ends. The germline V gene has CDR1 LNHNV and CDR2 YYDKDF (reference sequence). The chain's CDR3 is CATRGVQVGDYEQYF. The CDR3 DNA is TGTGCCACCAGGGGAGTACAGGTGGGGGACTACGAGCAGTACTTC.